Described below is a single TCR beta chain sequence and its context. The antigen it recognizes is unknown. Base qualities are not at hand, and no much larger clone is one base apart. The CDR1 and CDR2 encoded by the germline V gene are MGHRA and YSYEKL. Ends trimmed: V by 4 bases, J by 6 bases; bases unmatched to a gene: 8. Spanning cysteine to phenylalanine, the CDR3 consists of 15 amino acids. This entry keeps only the CDR3 DNA: 45 bases, framed from base 1. This specimen comes from a study of blood T cell repertoires in COVID-19 (dated by TCRdb to 2018 to 2020). Regarding the research as a whole: The collaborator samples originated in the United States, Italy and Spain and spanned the acute and convalescent phases of COVID-19. The material from the prospective study consisted of cDNA or gDNA derived from T cells, B-cell-depleted T cells, or PBMCs. Subjects who had been exposed to COVID-19, were actively infected with it, or had recovered from it provided the deeply sampled blood TCRbeta repertoires that made up the dataset. The repertoires were made available in a free public database intended to serve as a resource for research on the immune response to SARS-CoV-2. Samples were obtained from the ongoing ImmuneRACE study (first 160 participants) and from some 1,200 subjects provided by 6 global collaborators. The sample metadata nearly always contained a de-identified subject ID, COVID-19 status, age in years and sex. HLA class I and class II types, where available, came from metadata supplied by the sample provider rather than from assay-based typing.

Overall results and qualifications from the work: How much clinical and demographic metadata was included differed by source and by participant, and the metadata was provided uncurated.

The immunoSEQ Assay, a bias-controlled multiplex PCR, was used to amplify TCRbeta CDR3 regions from genomic DNA. As for the original processing: The number of nucleated cells in each sample was estimated from the amplification of reference gene primers within the assay. Sequence reads were collapsed and filtered to measure the absolute abundance of every unique TCRbeta CDR3 rearrangement. For each sample, productive Simpson clonality was calculated by taking the square root of Simpson's diversity index across productive rearrangements. The source is immuneACCESS, and TCRdb retained only in-frame sequences with V and J called. Part of the clones is not carried over; for the studies checked, unresolved V genes explain less than half of this, and the remainder is unexplained. That table supplies the V and J calls and clone size; D and trimming were determined from the DNA. In all, the sample holds about 280,000 clones, and roughly 85% of those were seen once. 5.1% of the sample goes to the ten largest clones.

The collaborating institutions used their own protocols to collect whole blood in K2EDTA tubes. For TCRbeta analysis, collaborator samples were shipped as frozen whole blood, as isolated PBMCs, or as DNA extracted from either sample type. The source material was peripheral blood. Recombination connected TRBV4-1 to TRBJ2-7; 11 bases in the junction line up with TRBD2. This TCR came from a man aged 50 or older with active or convalescent COVID-19. The CDR3 amino acid sequence is: CASSLVPGLAAEQYF. The nucleotides read TGCGCCAGCAGCCTAGTACCGGGACTAGCGGCCGAGCAGTACTTC.